This entry features one T cell receptor (beta chain) sequence. No antigen is known for it. The input lacks base qualities; no much larger clone sits a single base away. The sample has other DNA sequences that encode this CDR3 too. The data were taken from a study of shared clonotypes between healthy human individuals (dated by TCRdb to about 2020). Looking at the study overall: The cohort comprised a couple of women and three men aged 18 to 49 years. Different laboratories and diverse techniques were used to prepare libraries and sequence TCR repertoires, to increase sequencing depth and limit assay-specific biases. For each donor, CD4 naive and CD4 memory were each run on three plates, CD8 naive on two plates, and CD8 memory on one plate. Per donor, leukapheresis produced somewhere between about 0.85 and 8.9 billion PBMCs. Blood TCR repertoires of about five healthy adults were deeply sequenced to estimate repertoire size and the extent of clonotype sharing between individuals. The research as a whole found: Compared with non-shared clonotypes, clonotypes shared by all four sorted-subset donors had higher generation probabilities. Rarefaction of sorted-subset datasets indicated incomplete sequencing despite the large sequencing depth. Only blood was sampled, and tissue TCR repertoires likely differ from those in blood. Larger estimated clonotype richness was generally found for naive subsets than for memory subsets. Sharing across several donors was observed for approximately 5% of naive CD4, over 3% of naive CD8, around 2.5% of memory CD4, and roughly 0.43% of memory CD8 clonotypes. Based on pairwise subsampling, the degree of clonotype sharing among donors was expected to be affected by sequencing depth. Because the study included only a small number of donors, the genetic and exposure-history diversity represented was limited.

CD8 naive samples were CD45RO-negative cells positively selected for CCR7, giving a CD45RA+CCR7+ population that excluded TemRA cells. Donors were healthy HIV-negative adults with no recently reported acute infections or vaccinations. All donors were Caucasian adults living in Nashville, Tennessee, USA. Blood was collected by leukapheresis, and PBMCs were isolated by Ficoll-Histopaque density gradient centrifugation and then cryopreserved in liquid nitrogen vapor phase. Analytical flow cytometry was used to check the purity and quantity of each magnetically sorted T cell population. Genomic DNA was isolated from each sorted fraction and quantified by UV absorbance on a Nanodrop 2000c. Using the deep immunoSEQ assay, multiplex PCR amplified TCR CDR3 regions from genomic DNA. Extracted genomic DNA from each cell subset was distributed evenly across all wells of several immunoSEQ 96-well plates, and each plate was treated as a replicate. Each replicate PCR for sorted subsets received roughly 0.2 ug genomic DNA, equal to about 30,000 T cell genomes. Purified libraries were measured with a Qubit 3.0 fluorometer, size-checked on a Bioanalyzer 2100, and measured again with the KAPA Library Quantification kit. Each immunoSEQ 96-well plate was sequenced on its own single-read 150-cycle Illumina NextSeq 550 flow cell. The study's processing was this. Because the immunoSEQ output held only junctional sequences and lacked quality scores, the filtering could not match the filtering applied to full-length reads. Sequences were annotated with PyIR, a Python wrapper for IgBLAST v1.9, and V/J genes and CDR3 were assigned using IMGT germline references. Reads with weak V/J assignments (E-value above 1e-6), missing CDR3, stop codons, out-of-frame junctions, or ambiguous translated residues were removed. V3J clonotypes were defined by identical inferred V gene, J gene, and CDR3 amino acid sequence. The percentage overlap between two repertoires was calculated by dividing the number of shared unique clonotypes by the size of the smaller repertoire. Richness of each repertoire was evaluated using RTK rarefaction, the Chao1 estimator, and Recon v2.1 estimates of unobserved clonotypes. Generation probabilities were computed with OLGA for all TCRbeta clonotypes obtained by the gDNA method from several donors. Imported from immuneACCESS, the table was reduced by TCRdb to in-frame sequences with V and J called. These copies leave out some clones; in studies compared against another copy, an unresolved V gene accounts for under half, and the cause of the remainder is not known. V and J calls and clone size are given by that table; D and trimming were obtained from the DNA. For this sample there are nearly 2 million clones; roughly 94% appear just once. The leading ten clones occupy 1% to 1.5% of the sample.

Including the terminal cysteine and phenylalanine, the CDR3 comprises 14 residues. The entry retains the CDR3 DNA only, 42 bases that are in frame from base 1. Taken from the germline V gene, the CDR1 and CDR2 loops are MDHEN and SYDVKM. V was cut back by 2 bases and J by 1 base, leaving a gap of 9 bases between them. The rearranged chain carries TRBV28 and TRBJ2-7; TRBD1 is perhaps the D gene, given 6 matching bases. The TCR was taken from a man between 18 and 35 years old in good health. The sample taken for sequencing was naive CD8+ T cells sorted from blood. The cell subset or site label of this sample denotes: CD45RA+CCR7+. Here is the DNA: TGTGCCAGCAGTTTAACAGGGAATTCCTACGAGCAGTACTTC. Its product reads: CASSLTGNSYEQYF.